The 24 T cell receptor beta chains presented below share a single source sample, sequenced in a study of T cells in Graves' hyperthyroidism and ophthalmopathy. Amplified TCR beta CDR3 regions came from RNA transcripts. The primer set for the first-round RT-PCR of the TCR CDR3 was HTBI. TCRdb reprocessed the multiplex PCR reads via MiXCR and lists one record per CDR3 protein. The sample includes fewer than 550,000 distinct CDR3 sequences, around 22% of them seen just once. The sample taken for sequencing was blood. These receptors were collected from a woman in her twenties or thirties with Graves' ophthalmopathy.

In the case of this clonotype: This clone may be a read error of a much larger clone one base away. V and J are TRBV28 and TRBJ1-2, with 8 bases that match TRBD1. V shed 10 bases and J 3 bases; nucleotides not matched to a gene: 10. CDR3 length: 14 residues. Germline V gives CDR1 MDHEN, CDR2 SYDVKM. Here the CDR3 reads CAIRGLPLDYGYTF. CDR3 coding DNA: TGTGCCATCAGGGGGCTACCCCTGGACTATGGCTACACCTTC.

The chain carries TRBV5-5 and TRBJ1-2; D is perhaps TRBD1 (5 bases). The CDR3 extends over 15 amino acids. Germline V lookup: CDR1 SGHKS, CDR2 YYEKEE (reference sequence). The V end was cut by 0 bases, the J end by 0 bases, with 9 bases between. The CDR3 sequence: CASSLAGRANYGYTF. DNA of the CDR3: TGTGCCAGCAGCTTGGCAGGGCGAGCTAACTATGGCTACACCTTC. The full variable domain, in which reference TRBV5-5 and TRBJ1-2 provide the parts outside the CDR3, is DAGVTQSPTHLIKTRGQQVTLRCSPISGHKSVSWYQQVLGQGPQFIFQYYEKEERGRGNFPDRFSARQFPNYSSELNVNALLLGDSALYLCASSLAGRANYGYTFGSGTRLTVV.

This clonotype was seen many times. V is TRBV27 and J is TRBJ2-7; 10 bases match TRBD2. Germline V lookup: CDR1 MNHEY, CDR2 SMNVEV (reference sequence). The CDR3 has 15 amino acids. Trimming removed 5 bases from V and 1 base from J; junction bases left unmatched: 5. CDR3 DNA: TGTGCCAGCAGTCTAATAGCGGGGGGATCCTACGAGCAGTACTTC. It yields the protein CASSLIAGGSYEQYF.

In regard to this clonotype: Just one base apart from a much larger clone, this may be a read error. This sequence joins TRBV20-1 and TRBJ2-7; 7 bases match TRBD1. The germline CDR1 and CDR2 sequences are DFQATT and SNEGSKA (reference sequence). CDR3 length equals 14 residues. The trim removed 3 bases at V and 6 bases at J, leaving 11 bases unmatched. The CDR3 DNA reads as TGCAGTGCTAGGGCGACAGGGACCCCGGGCGAGCAGTACGTC. Translation: CSARATGTPGEQYV.

This clonotype has just a few counts. At one of its ends the junction is not consistent with the germline gene, which may arise from a read error. The rearrangement uses TRBV7-2 and TRBJ2-7; no firm D call. The germline V gene has CDR1 SGHTA and CDR2 FQGNSA. The CDR3 loop spans 13 amino acids. This CDR3 reads CAGSPPLGYEQYF. The CDR3 DNA reads TGTGCCGGCAGCCCCCCCTTGGGGTACGAGCAGTACTTC.

On this clonotype: It is likely a read error, because the conserved phenylalanine at the end of the CDR3 is missing. This chain joins TRBV4-1 and TRBJ1-1, with D tentatively TRBD1 (5 bases). Germline V gives CDR1 MGHRA, CDR2 YSYEKL. This CDR3 is built from 15 residues. With 2 bases removed from V and 2 bases from J, the gap between germline ends came to 12 bases. The CDR3 here is CASSQNPQVNTEAFY. Here the CDR3 DNA reads TGCGCCAGCAGCCAAAATCCACAGGTTAACACTGAAGCTTTCTAT.

The table lists this clonotype with a few counts. The gene calls are TRBV11-2 and TRBJ1-1; D unresolved. Trimming cost V 1 base and J 1 base, with 13 bases left between them. CDR3 size: 16 residues. Looked up from germline, CDR1 is SGHAT and CDR2 is FQNNGV. CDR3 coding DNA: TGTGCCAGCAGCTTAGGGAATGTTCCTTCGAACACTGAAGCTTTCTTT. It is translated as CASSLGNVPSNTEAFF.

This clonotype was counted between two and nine times. This may come from a read error, since a much larger clone is one base off. J is TRBJ1-1 and V is TRBV4-1; a weak D match, TRBD1 (5 bases). V lost 8 bases, J lost 4 bases, and 20 bases lay in between. Germline values: CDR1 MGHRA, CDR2 YSYEKL. This CDR3 has 15 residues. The CDR3 nucleotides are TGCGCCAGCGGCCCCCCCGGGGCGCGGGGCACTGAAGCTTTCTTT. Protein sequence: CASGPPGARGTEAFF.

The sample holds many counts of this clonotype. The J gene is TRBJ2-7, the V gene TRBV6-2 or TRBV6-3, with unresolved D. Germline values: CDR1 MNHEY, CDR2 SVGEGT. Trimming took off 8 bases at V and 4 bases at J, with 9 bases between the two ends. The CDR3 extends over 11 amino acids. The CDR3 region has the DNA TGTGCCAGCTCCAAGACGTACGAGCAGTACTTC. Its protein product is CASSKTYEQYF.

This clonotype appeared many times. The junction departs from the called germline gene at one end, perhaps through a read error. The chain combines TRBV27 with TRBJ1-2, with D possibly being TRBD1 (5 bases). CDR1 and CDR2 (germline): MNHEY, SMNVEV (reference sequence). The CDR3 covers 13 residues. CDR3 coding DNA: TGTGCCAACAGTTTCAGACAGAACTATGGCTACACCTTC. Protein: CANSFRQNYGYTF.

This clonotype was counted many times. The rearrangement links TRBV5-6 to TRBJ2-5; 7 nucleotides line up with TRBD2. The V gene end was trimmed by 4 bases and the J gene end by 3 bases; junction bases not matched to a gene: 6. CDR3 length: 14 amino acids. The germline gives CDR1 SGHDT, CDR2 YYEEEE. Here the CDR3 DNA reads TGTGCCAGCAGCGGACTCAGCGGGGAAGAGACCCAGTACTTC. Protein product: CASSGLSGEETQYF. Full variable domain (remainder filled in from reference TRBV5-6 and TRBJ2-5): DAGVTQSPTHLIKTRGQQVTLRCSPKSGHDTVSWYQQALGQGPQFIFQYYEEEERQRGNFPDRFSGHQFPNYSSELNVNALLLGDSALYLCASSGLSGEETQYFGPGTRLLVL.

Many counts were recorded for this clonotype. The rearrangement uses TRBV5-1 and TRBJ2-7; perhaps TRBD1 as D (6 bases). The CDR3 contains 16 residues. Germline-derived CDR1 and CDR2 are SGHRS and YFSETQ. Trimming took off 3 bases at V and 4 bases at J, with 20 bases between the two ends. The DNA of the CDR3 is TGCGCCAGCAGCTCACCGGGACAAGGGTTTCGATACGAGCAGTACTTC. Translating gives CASSSPGQGFRYEQYF.

This clonotype came up many times. The chain recombines TRBV6-2 or TRBV6-3 with TRBJ2-7; TRBD1 matches at 7 bases. The trim removed 5 bases at V and 3 bases at J, leaving 10 bases unmatched. Germline V gene sequence: CDR1 MNHEY, CDR2 SVGEGT. The CDR3 runs to 15 residues. Here the CDR3 reads CASSQLRDSDYEQYF. The DNA of the CDR3 is TGTGCCAGCAGTCAACTCCGGGACAGCGACTACGAGCAGTACTTC.

CDR3 sequence reads: CSASAGTGDEQYF. DNA for the CDR3: TGCAGTGCTAGCGCCGGGACCGGGGACGAGCAGTACTTC. The rearrangement links TRBV20-1 to TRBJ2-7; D is perhaps TRBD1 or TRBD2 (5 bases each). V shed 3 bases and J shed 5 bases, with 14 bases lying between them. Germline V gene lookup returns CDR1 DFQATT and CDR2 SNEGSKA (reference sequence). The CDR3 has 13 residues.

This clonotype was observed many times. The chain carries TRBV18 and TRBJ2-5; D is unclear. Germline CDR1 and CDR2: KGHSH and LQKENI. This CDR3 contains 16 residues. Trimming took off 5 bases at V and 0 bases at J, with 16 bases between the two ends. As DNA, the CDR3 is TGTGCCAGCTCAAGCCTGAATACAACGTACCAAGAGACCCAGTACTTC. Amino acids: CASSSLNTTYQETQYF.

This clonotype was recorded at least ten times. The V gene is TRBV19, the J gene TRBJ1-1, with D possibly matching TRBD1 (6 bases). This CDR3 has 13 residues. The germline CDR1 and CDR2 sequences are LNHDA and SQIVND (reference sequence). V lost 6 bases to trimming and J lost 0 bases, with 8 bases between them. The CDR3 nucleotides read TGTGCCAGTAGATGGGGGCTGAACACTGAAGCTTTCTTT. The encoded protein is CASRWGLNTEAFF.

This chain connects TRBV6-1 to TRBJ2-7; 9 bases line up with TRBD1. Germline trimming cut 5 bases from V and 3 bases from J; bases unmatched to any gene: 11. Germline lookup yields CDR1 MNHNS and CDR2 SASEGT. CDR3 length: 16 residues. In nucleotides, the CDR3 is TGTGCCAGCAGTCCTACAACCGGGACAGGGTACTACGAGCAGTACTTC. Translated, it gives CASSPTTGTGYYEQYF.

Remarks on this clonotype: It may be a read error: a sequence one base away is much more abundant. Lacking the conserved final phenylalanine or tryptophan, this CDR3 likely reflects a read error. The chain couples TRBV30 to TRBJ2-7; the D gene is possibly TRBD1 (5 bases). Germline values: CDR1 GTSNPN, CDR2 SVGIG (reference sequence). This CDR3 has 14 residues. Deletions cut 1 base from V and 5 bases from J, with 15 bases between. The CDR3 loop reads CAWSAAGLYDEQYL. The CDR3 DNA reads as TGTGCCTGGAGTGCGGCAGGGTTGTATGACGAGCAGTACCTC.

This clonotype was found many times. This sequence joins TRBV11-1 and TRBJ1-5; no reliable D call. The germline V and J ends were trimmed by 1 base and 8 bases, with 21 bases remaining between them. The germline gives CDR1 SGHAT, CDR2 FQDESV (reference sequence). The CDR3 runs 17 residues. CDR3 nucleotides: TGTGCCAGCAGCTTAGATACGAGTCAGGTCGGGAGGGAGCCCCAGCATTTT. It specifies CASSLDTSQVGREPQHF. Together with reference TRBV11-1 and TRBJ1-5, the CDR3 gives the full variable domain: EAEVAQSPRYKITEKSQAVAFWCDPISGHATLYWYRQILGQGPELLVQFQDESVVDDSQLPKDRFSAERLKGVDSTLKIQPAELGDSAMYLCASSLDTSQVGREPQHFGDGTRLSIL.

This clonotype was picked up many times. This rearrangement joins TRBV20-1 to TRBJ1-5; D gene uncertain. Looked up from germline, CDR1 is DFQATT and CDR2 is SNEGSKA (reference sequence). Trimming pared 3 bases from V and 4 bases from J, leaving 13 bases between. The CDR3 is 14 residues long. The CDR3 nucleotides are TGCAGTGCTAGTCTAGGAATTGGAAATCAGCCCCAGCATTTT. Translated, it gives CSASLGIGNQPQHF.

The chain links TRBV20-1 to TRBJ1-5, with unresolved D. V lost 2 bases to trimming and J lost 1 base, with 12 bases between them. Germline-derived CDR1 and CDR2 are DFQATT and SNEGSKA (reference sequence). The CDR3 is 15 amino acids. The CDR3 bases are TGCAGTGCTAGACAGGATTTGAGGAGCAATCAGCCCCAGCATTTT. Amino acids: CSARQDLRSNQPQHF.

This clonotype occurred many times. One end of the junction does not line up with germline, which may come from a read error. The V gene is TRBV7-7, the J gene TRBJ1-5; D is unclear. The V gene's germline CDR1 is SSHAT and CDR2 FNYEAQ (reference sequence). The CDR3 length is 16 residues. The CDR3 DNA is TGTGCTAGCAGCTTAGGTGGAGGCGGGGGCAATCAGCCCCAGCATTTT. Translated, it gives CASSLGGGGGNQPQHF. Full variable domain (missing parts from reference TRBV7-7 and TRBJ1-5): GAGVSQSPRYKVTKRGQDVTLRCDPISSHATLYWYQQALGQGPEFLTYFNYEAQPDKSGLPSDRFSAERPEGSISTLTIQRTEQRDSAMYRCASSLGGGGGNQPQHFGDGTRLSIL.

V is TRBV6-5 and J is TRBJ2-5; D not certain. The length of the CDR3 is 14 residues. Between the trimmed V and J ends, which lost 1 base and 6 bases, there was a span of 12 bases. Germline CDR1 MNHEY, CDR2 SVGAGI. The CDR3 reads CASSYFVRPKTQYF. CDR3 sequence (DNA): TGTGCCAGCAGTTACTTCGTCAGGCCCAAGACCCAGTACTTC.

This chain links TRBV6-1 with TRBJ1-1; 10 bases map to TRBD1. V lost 6 bases and J lost 1; bases outside the gene matches: 5. Germline V gene data show CDR1 as MNHNS and CDR2 as SASEGT. The CDR3 runs to 15 residues. CDR3 DNA: TGTGCCAGCAGAGAGACAGGGGGCGCGAACACTGAAGCTTTCTTT. Encoded protein: CASRETGGANTEAFF.